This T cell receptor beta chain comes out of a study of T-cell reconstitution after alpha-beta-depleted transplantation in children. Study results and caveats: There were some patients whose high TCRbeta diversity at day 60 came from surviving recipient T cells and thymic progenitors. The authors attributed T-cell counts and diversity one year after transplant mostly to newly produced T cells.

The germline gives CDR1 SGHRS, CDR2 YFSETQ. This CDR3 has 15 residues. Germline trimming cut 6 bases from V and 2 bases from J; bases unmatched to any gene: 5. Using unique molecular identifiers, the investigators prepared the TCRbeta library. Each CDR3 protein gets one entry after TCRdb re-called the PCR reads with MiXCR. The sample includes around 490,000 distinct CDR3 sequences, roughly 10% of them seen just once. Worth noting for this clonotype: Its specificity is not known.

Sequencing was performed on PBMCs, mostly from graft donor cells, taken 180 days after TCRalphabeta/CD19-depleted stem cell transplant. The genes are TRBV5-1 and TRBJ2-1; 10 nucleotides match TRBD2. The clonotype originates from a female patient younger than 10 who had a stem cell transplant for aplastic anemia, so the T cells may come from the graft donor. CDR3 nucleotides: TGCGCCAGCACCCCTCTAGCGGGAGCCTACAATGAGCAGTTCTTC. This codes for CASTPLAGAYNEQFF.